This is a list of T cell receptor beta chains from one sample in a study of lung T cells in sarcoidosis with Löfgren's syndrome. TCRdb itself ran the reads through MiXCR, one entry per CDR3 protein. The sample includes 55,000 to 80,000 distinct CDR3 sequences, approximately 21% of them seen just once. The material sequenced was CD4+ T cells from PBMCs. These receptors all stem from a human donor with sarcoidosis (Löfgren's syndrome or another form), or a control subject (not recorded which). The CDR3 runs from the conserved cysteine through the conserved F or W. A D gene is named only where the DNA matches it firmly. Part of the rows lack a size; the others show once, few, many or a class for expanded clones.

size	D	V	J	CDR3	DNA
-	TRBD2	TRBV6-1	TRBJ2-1	CAGRTSGRVYNGQFF	TGTGCCGGCAGGACTAGCGGGAGAGTATACAATGGGCAGTTCTTC
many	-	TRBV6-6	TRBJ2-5	CASSYSWTGQETQYF	TGTGCCAGCAGTTACTCTTGGACGGGCCAAGAGACCCAGTACTTC
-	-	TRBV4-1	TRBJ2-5	CASSAARGETQYF	TGCGCCAGCAGCGCGGCAAGGGGAGAGACCCAGTACTTC
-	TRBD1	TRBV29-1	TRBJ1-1	CSVAGQGGGSAEAFF	TGCAGCGTTGCTGGACAGGGAGGTGGAAGCGCTGAAGCTTTCTTT
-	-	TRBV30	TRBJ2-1	CAWSPPASYNEQFF	TGTGCCTGGAGTCCTCCAGCCTCCTACAATGAGCAGTTCTTC
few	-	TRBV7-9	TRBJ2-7	CASSKSGSVPEQYF	TGTGCCAGCAGCAAATCGGGGTCCGTGCCGGAGCAGTACTTC
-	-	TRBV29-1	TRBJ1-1	CSAVQGEAFF	TGCAGCGCTGTGCAGGGGGAAGCTTTCTTT
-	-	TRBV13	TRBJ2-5	CASSGPGDETQYF	TGTGCCAGCAGCGGGCCAGGGGACGAGACCCAGTACTTC
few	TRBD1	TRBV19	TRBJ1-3	CASSTGQSIQDTIYF	TGTGCCAGTAGTACGGGACAGTCGATACAGGACACCATATATTTT
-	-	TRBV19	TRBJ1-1	CASTGLTEAFF	TGTGCCAGTACAGGACTCACTGAAGCTTTCTTT
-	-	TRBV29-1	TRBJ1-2	CSVVGAPDHYGYTF	TGCAGCGTTGTCGGGGCTCCTGACCATTATGGCTACACCTTC
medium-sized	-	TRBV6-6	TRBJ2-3	CASSYSKDSTQYF	TGTGCCAGCAGTTACTCGAAAGATAGTACGCAGTATTTT
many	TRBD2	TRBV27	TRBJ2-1	CASSARSGTTTSNEQFF	TGTGCCAGCAGTGCTCGTAGCGGGACTACTACAAGCAATGAGCAGTTCTTC
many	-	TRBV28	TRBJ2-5	CASSSHGGAGETQYF	TGTGCCAGCAGTTCCCATGGGGGGGCGGGAGAGACCCAGTACTTC
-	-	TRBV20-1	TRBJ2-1	CSAVTRDFYNERLF	TGCAGTGCGGTGACCCGGGACTTTTACAATGAGCGGCTCTTC
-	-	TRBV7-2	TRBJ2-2	CVSSLEAGTGELFF	TGTGTCAGCAGCTTAGAAGCCGGCACCGGGGAGCTGTTTTTT
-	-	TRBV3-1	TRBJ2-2	CASSRQPKTGNTGELFF	TGTGCCAGCAGCCGACAACCCAAGACAGGGAACACCGGGGAGCTGTTTTTT
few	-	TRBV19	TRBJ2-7	CASKEVGAYEQYF	TGTGCCAGTAAAGAGGTCGGAGCCTACGAGCAGTACTTC
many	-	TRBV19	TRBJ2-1	CASSIQPGAYNEQFF	TGTGCCAGTAGTATTCAACCAGGGGCCTACAATGAGCAGTTCTTC
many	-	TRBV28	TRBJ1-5	CASTLVRRGNQPQHF	TGTGCCAGCACCCTGGTTCGGAGGGGCAATCAGCCCCAGCATTTT
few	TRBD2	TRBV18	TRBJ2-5	CASSPPPPRGETQYF	TGTGCCAGCTCACCACCCCCCCCGCGGGGGGAGACCCAGTACTTC
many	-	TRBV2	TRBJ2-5	CASRTSETQYF	TGTGCCAGCAGGACGTCGGAGACCCAGTACTTC
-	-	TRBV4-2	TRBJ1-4	CASSQAPRVGEKLFF	TGTGCCAGCAGCCAAGCACCCAGGGTTGGCGAAAAACTGTTTTTT
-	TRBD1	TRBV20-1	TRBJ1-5	CSATTTGAGGKQPQHF	TGCAGTGCTACTACGACAGGGGCCGGTGGTAAGCAGCCCCAGCATTTT
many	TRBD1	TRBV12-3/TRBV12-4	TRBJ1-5	CASSRQGVSNQPQHF	TGTGCCAGCAGCCGACAGGGGGTAAGCAATCAGCCCCAGCATTTT
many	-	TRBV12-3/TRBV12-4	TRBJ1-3	CASSLAPPRFSGNTIYF	TGTGCCAGCAGTTTAGCGCCCCCTCGGTTCTCTGGAAACACCATATATTTT
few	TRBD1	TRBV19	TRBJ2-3	CASSMDRADTQYF	TGTGCCAGTAGTATGGACAGGGCAGATACGCAGTATTTT
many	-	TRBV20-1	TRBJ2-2	CSARRDLVVPGELFF	TGCAGTGCTAGACGGGATTTAGTGGTTCCCGGGGAGCTGTTTTTT
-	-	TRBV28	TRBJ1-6	CASSLPLTGKGSPLHF	TGTGCCAGCAGCCTACCTCTAACAGGGAAGGGTTCACCCCTCCACTTT
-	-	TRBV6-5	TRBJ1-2	CASSFTGGAPDYGYTF	TGTGCCAGCAGCTTTACCGGGGGGGCGCCCGACTATGGCTACACCTTC
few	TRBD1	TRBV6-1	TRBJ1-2	CASSPRTGVYGYTF	TGTGCCAGCAGCCCACGGACAGGGGTCTATGGCTACACCTTC
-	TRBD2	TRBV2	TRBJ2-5	CASCGTSGGQETQYF	TGTGCCAGCTGTGGGACTAGCGGGGGCCAAGAGACCCAGTACTTC
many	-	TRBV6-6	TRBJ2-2	CASSYFLNTGELFF	TGTGCCAGCAGTTACTTTTTGAACACCGGGGAGCTGTTTTTT
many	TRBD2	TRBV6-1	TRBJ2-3	CASSSVSSGGKDTQYF	TGTGCCAGCAGTTCCGTTTCGAGCGGGGGGAAAGATACGCAGTATTTT
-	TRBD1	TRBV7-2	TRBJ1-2	CASSPDRSYGYTF	TGTGCCAGCAGTCCGGACAGGTCGTATGGCTACACCTTC
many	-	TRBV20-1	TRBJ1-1	CSARGKTGNTEAFF	TGCAGTGCTAGAGGAAAAACGGGGAACACTGAAGCTTTCTTT
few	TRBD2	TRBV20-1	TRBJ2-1	CSARHAGSGRANEQFF	TGCAGTGCTCGCCACGCGGGAAGCGGGAGGGCCAACGAGCAGTTCTTC
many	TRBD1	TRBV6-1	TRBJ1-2	CASSYLDRAPYGYTF	TGTGCCAGCAGTTATTTGGACAGGGCTCCCTATGGCTACACCTTC
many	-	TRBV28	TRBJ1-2	CASRPGGGRGYTF	TGTGCCAGCAGACCAGGAGGGGGAAGGGGCTACACCTTC
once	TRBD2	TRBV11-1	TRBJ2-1	CASSRRTSGGNNEQFF	TGTGCCAGCAGCCGCAGGACTAGCGGGGGGAACAATGAGCAGTTCTTC
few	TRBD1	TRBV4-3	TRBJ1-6	CASSQIRGSGTGDSPLHF	TGCGCCAGCAGCCAAATAAGGGGCTCCGGGACAGGGGACTCACCCCTCCACTTT